This entry concerns a single T cell receptor (beta chain). This sample was taken from a study of blood T cell repertoires in COVID-19. Sequencing used immunoSEQ multiplex PCR; TCRdb keeps in-frame clones, though not all of them. Here the sample spans some 200,000 clones, 80% being singletons. V dropped 0 bases and J dropped 5; count of bases not matched to a gene: 8. This CDR3 has 16 amino acids. Per the germline V gene, CDR1 is ENHRY and CDR2 is SYGVKD. This receptor was taken from a human donor in a cohort sampled during active COVID-19. Material: peripheral blood. V is TRBV10-3 and J is TRBJ2-5; TRBD2 aligns across 8 bases. The CDR3 spells CAISESSGGAGETQYF. The DNA for the CDR3 is TGTGCCATCAGTGAGTCGAGCGGGGGCGCGGGGGAGACCCAGTACTTC.